The 11 T cell receptor beta chains below were found in one sample sequenced in a study of cytomegalovirus exposure and HLA in healthy donors. Using immunoSEQ multiplex PCR, the repertoire was profiled, and TCRdb retains in-frame clones only, with some absent. The table lists tens of thousands of clones, approximately 91% of them singletons. Sequencing was carried out using PBMCs. The source is a man aged 30 to 39 in good health and CMV-seronegative.

The chain joins TRBV11-2 to TRBJ2-3; 8 bases line up with TRBD2. Germline V gene sequence: CDR1 SGHAT, CDR2 FQNNGV. V lost 1 base, J lost 6 bases, and 12 bases stayed unmatched. The CDR3 is made up of 17 amino acids. The DNA of the CDR3 is TGTGCCAGCAGCTTAGGCCCCGGGACTAGACGTGCGGATACGCAGTATTTT. The encoded protein is CASSLGPGTRRADTQYF.

The CDR3 region is CASRARGPADQPQHF. In DNA form, the CDR3 reads TGTGCCAGCAGGGCAAGGGGGCCCGCGGATCAGCCCCAGCATTTT. V gene TRBV27 combines with J gene TRBJ1-5; TRBD1 agrees at 7 bases. Germline values: CDR1 MNHEY, CDR2 SMNVEV (reference sequence). Losses at the gene ends were 6 bases for V and 5 bases for J; bases not matched to a gene: 10. This CDR3 spans 15 amino acids.

The rearrangement links TRBV5-8 to TRBJ1-5, with a tentative D call TRBD1 (5 bases). There are 16 residues in the CDR3. Per germline, CDR1 SGHTS and CDR2 YDEGEE. Deletions cut 1 base from V and 8 bases from J, with 19 bases between. This CDR3 is CASSLLGAGNIEPQHF. The DNA for the CDR3 is TGTGCCAGCAGCTTGTTAGGGGCAGGTAATATTGAGCCCCAGCATTTT.

This clone appeared once. The chain links TRBV6-6 to TRBJ1-6; 8 nucleotides match TRBD1. V shed 6 bases and J 8 bases; nucleotides not matched to a gene: 9. Germline values: CDR1 MNHNY, CDR2 SVGAGI (reference sequence). This CDR3 is 15 amino acids long. CDR3 protein: CASSPTGEEDSPLHF. CDR3 bases: TGTGCCAGCAGCCCGACAGGGGAGGAGGATTCACCCCTCCACTTT.

The genes are TRBV27 and TRBJ2-1, with 7 bases fitting TRBD2. The CDR3 length is 15 residues. Germline CDR1 is MNHEY and CDR2 is SMNVEV (reference sequence). J lost 2 bases, V lost 2 bases, and 3 bases had no gene match. CDR3 in amino acids: CASSLPSGTYNEQFF. For the CDR3, the DNA is TGTGCCAGCAGTTTACCTAGCGGTACCTACAATGAGCAGTTCTTC.

The chain combines TRBV9 with TRBJ2-1; D remains ambiguous. CDR1 SGDLS and CDR2 YYNGEE come from the germline V gene. Trimming shortened V by 0 bases and J by 9 bases, and 7 bases separated the two germline ends. The CDR3 runs to 12 residues. CDR3 sequence: CASSVVTGEQFF. CDR3 nucleotide sequence: TGTGCCAGCAGCGTAGTTACGGGTGAGCAGTTCTTC.

The CDR3 protein is CASSPESGKSYNEQFF. The CDR3 DNA reads as TGTGCCAGCAGCCCGGAGTCGGGTAAATCCTACAATGAGCAGTTCTTC. The rearrangement uses TRBV5-4 and TRBJ2-1; D uncertain. The length of the CDR3 is 16 residues. Germline V lookup: CDR1 SGHNT, CDR2 YYREEE (reference sequence). The V end was cut by 4 bases, the J end by 1 base, with 15 bases between.

The chain joins TRBV6-6 to TRBJ2-7, with 7 bases fitting TRBD1. Germline loops: CDR1 MNHNY, CDR2 SVGAGI (reference sequence). Trimming at V came to 1 base and at J to 2 bases, leaving 2 bases not matched to a gene. This CDR3 is 14 amino acids long. The CDR3, as DNA: TGTGCCAGCAGTTACTGGGGGACAGCCTACGAGCAGTACTTC. This codes for CASSYWGTAYEQYF.

The CDR3, as DNA: TGCGCCAGCAGCTTGGTCCCGGGGGAAAAACTGTTTTTT. Translation: CASSLVPGEKLFF. The chain has TRBV5-1 and TRBJ1-4; D is uncertain. Deletions cut 0 bases from V and 8 bases from J, with 8 bases between. CDR3 length: 13 residues. In germline, CDR1 is SGHRS, CDR2 YFSETQ.

This rearrangement joins TRBV5-4 to TRBJ1-1, with 10 bases aligning to TRBD1. Trimming cost V 4 bases and J 8 bases; bases outside gene matches: 8. This CDR3 region has 14 residues. The germline V gene encodes CDR1 SGHNT and CDR2 YYREEE (reference sequence). This chain's CDR3 is CASSPRDRGEEAFF. The CDR3 DNA sequence: TGTGCCAGCAGCCCGAGGGACAGGGGCGAAGAAGCTTTCTTT.

The V gene is TRBV6-1, the J gene TRBJ2-7; tentatively, D is TRBD2 (6 bases). Germline V gene sequence: CDR1 MNHNS, CDR2 SASEGT. V lost 3 bases and J lost 1, with 16 bases in between. This CDR3 spans 16 amino acids. CDR3 loop: CASSDRLGLGSYEQYF. The CDR3 bases are TGTGCCAGCAGTGACCGACTAGGTTTAGGGTCCTACGAGCAGTACTTC.